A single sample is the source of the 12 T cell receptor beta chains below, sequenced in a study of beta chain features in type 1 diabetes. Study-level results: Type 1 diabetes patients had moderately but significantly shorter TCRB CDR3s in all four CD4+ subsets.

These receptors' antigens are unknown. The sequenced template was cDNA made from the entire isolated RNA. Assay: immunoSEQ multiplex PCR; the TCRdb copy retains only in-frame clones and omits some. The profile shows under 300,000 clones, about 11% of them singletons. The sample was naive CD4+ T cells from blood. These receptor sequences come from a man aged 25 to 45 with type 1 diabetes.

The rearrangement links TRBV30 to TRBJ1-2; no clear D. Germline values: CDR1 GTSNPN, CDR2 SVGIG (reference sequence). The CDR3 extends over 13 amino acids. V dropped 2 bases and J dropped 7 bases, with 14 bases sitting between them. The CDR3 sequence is CAWSRSGNGGYTF. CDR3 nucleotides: TGTGCCTGGAGTCGGAGTGGAAACGGTGGCTACACCTTC. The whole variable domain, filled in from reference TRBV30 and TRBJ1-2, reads SQTIHQWPATLVQPVGSPLSLECTVEGTSNPNLYWYRQAAGRGLQLLFYSVGIGQISSEVPQNLSASRPQDRQFILSSKKLLLSDSGFYLCAWSRSGNGGYTFGSGTRLTVV.

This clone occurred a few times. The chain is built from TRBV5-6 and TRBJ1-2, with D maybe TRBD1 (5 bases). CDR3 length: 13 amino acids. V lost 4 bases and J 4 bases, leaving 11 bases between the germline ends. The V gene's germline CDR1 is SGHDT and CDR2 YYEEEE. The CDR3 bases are TGTGCCAGCAGCCGTACAGGAATCTATGGCTACACCTTC. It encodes CASSRTGIYGYTF.

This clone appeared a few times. The CDR3 DNA reads as TGTGCCAGCAGCCCAACAGGGACGCTGGAGACCCAGTACTTC. It translates to CASSPTGTLETQYF. V is TRBV11-1 and J is TRBJ2-5; maybe TRBD1 (6 bases). The CDR3 runs 14 residues. The V end was cut by 5 bases, the J end by 5 bases, with 15 bases between. Germline CDR1 reads SGHAT; CDR2 reads FQDESV (reference sequence).

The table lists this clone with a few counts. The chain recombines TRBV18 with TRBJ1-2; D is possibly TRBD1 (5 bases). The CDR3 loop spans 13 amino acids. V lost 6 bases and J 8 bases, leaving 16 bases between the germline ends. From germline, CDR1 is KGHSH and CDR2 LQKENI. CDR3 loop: CASSPPGQAGYTF. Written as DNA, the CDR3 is TGTGCCAGCTCTCCCCCAGGGCAGGCCGGCTACACCTTC.

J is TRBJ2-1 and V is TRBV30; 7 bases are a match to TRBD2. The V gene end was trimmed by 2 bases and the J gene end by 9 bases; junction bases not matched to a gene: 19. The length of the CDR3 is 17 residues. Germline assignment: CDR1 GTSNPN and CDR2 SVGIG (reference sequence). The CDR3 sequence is CAWSTGWAGVQVREQFF. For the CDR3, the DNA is TGTGCCTGGAGTACGGGATGGGCGGGGGTCCAGGTGCGTGAGCAGTTCTTC.

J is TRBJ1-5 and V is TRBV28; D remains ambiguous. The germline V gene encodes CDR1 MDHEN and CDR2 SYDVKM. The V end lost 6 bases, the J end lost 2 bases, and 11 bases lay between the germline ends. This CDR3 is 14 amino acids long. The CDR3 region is CASRTRRGNQPQHF. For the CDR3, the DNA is TGTGCCAGCAGGACTCGTCGGGGCAATCAGCCCCAGCATTTT.

The CDR3, as DNA: TGTGCCAGCAGCTTGACTACCACAGATACGCAGTATTTT. Its protein product is CASSLTTTDTQYF. J is TRBJ2-3 and V is TRBV7-9; tentatively, D is TRBD2 (5 bases). Germline V gene data show CDR1 as SEHNR and CDR2 as FQNEAQ (reference sequence). The CDR3 has 13 residues. The germline V and J ends were trimmed by 3 bases and 2 bases, with 6 bases remaining between them.

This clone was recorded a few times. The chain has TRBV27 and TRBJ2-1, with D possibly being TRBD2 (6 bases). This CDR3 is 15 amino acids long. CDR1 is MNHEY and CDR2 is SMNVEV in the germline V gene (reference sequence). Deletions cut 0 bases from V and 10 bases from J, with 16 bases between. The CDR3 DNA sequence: TGTGCCAGCAGTTTATCTGCCGGGGGTTACGGAGAGCAGTTCTTC. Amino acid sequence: CASSLSAGGYGEQFF.

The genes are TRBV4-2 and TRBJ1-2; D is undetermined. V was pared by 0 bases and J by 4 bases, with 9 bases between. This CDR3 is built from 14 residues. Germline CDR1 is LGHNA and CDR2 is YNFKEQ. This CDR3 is CASSQDMGSYGYTF. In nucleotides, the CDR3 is TGTGCCAGCAGCCAAGATATGGGGAGCTATGGCTACACCTTC.

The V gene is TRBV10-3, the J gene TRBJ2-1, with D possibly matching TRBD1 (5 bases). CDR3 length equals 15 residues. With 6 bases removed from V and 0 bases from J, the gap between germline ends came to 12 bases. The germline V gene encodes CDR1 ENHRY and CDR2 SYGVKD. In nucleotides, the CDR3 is TGTGCCATCAGCGAACAGGTCCTCTCCTACAATGAGCAGTTCTTC. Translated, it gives CAISEQVLSYNEQFF.

The CDR3 protein is CASRTGGVLGANVLTF. The CDR3 nucleotides read TGTGCCAGCAGAACAGGGGGCGTATTGGGGGCCAACGTCCTGACTTTC. The chain combines TRBV28 with TRBJ2-6; TRBD1 matches 9 bases. The germline V gene has CDR1 MDHEN and CDR2 SYDVKM. The CDR3 spans 16 residues. The V segment lost 6 bases and the J segment 4 bases; nucleotides outside the gene matches: 7.

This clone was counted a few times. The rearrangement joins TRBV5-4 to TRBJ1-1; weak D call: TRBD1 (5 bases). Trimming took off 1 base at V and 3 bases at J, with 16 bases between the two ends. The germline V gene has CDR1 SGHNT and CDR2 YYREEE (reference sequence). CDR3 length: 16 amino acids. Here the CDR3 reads CASSLKGRRLDTEAFF. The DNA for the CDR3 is TGTGCCAGCAGCTTGAAGGGGCGGCGATTGGACACTGAAGCTTTCTTT.